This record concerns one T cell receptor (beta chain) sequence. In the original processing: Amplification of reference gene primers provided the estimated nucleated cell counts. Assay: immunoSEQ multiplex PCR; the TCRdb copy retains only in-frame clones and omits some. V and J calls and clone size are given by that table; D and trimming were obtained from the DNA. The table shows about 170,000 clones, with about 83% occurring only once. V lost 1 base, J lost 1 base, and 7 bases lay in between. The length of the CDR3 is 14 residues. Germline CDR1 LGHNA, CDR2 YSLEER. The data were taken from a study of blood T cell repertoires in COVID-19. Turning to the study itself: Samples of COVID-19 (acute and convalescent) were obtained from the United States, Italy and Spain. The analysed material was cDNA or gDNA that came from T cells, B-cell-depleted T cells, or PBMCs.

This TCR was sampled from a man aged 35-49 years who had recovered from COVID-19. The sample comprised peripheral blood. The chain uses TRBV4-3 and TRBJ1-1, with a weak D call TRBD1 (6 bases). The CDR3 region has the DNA TGCGCCAGCAGCCAAGTAGGGGGGAACACTGAAGCTTTCTTT. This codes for CASSQVGGNTEAFF.